The sequence of this TCR beta chain was determined in a study of neoadjuvant anti-PD-1 for oral cavity cancer. Specified time point: after neoadjuvant nivolumab, at surgical resection. As to this clone: Its antigen is as yet unknown.

The study's findings and limits: With three patients per group, TCR findings need larger cohorts.

Per germline, CDR1 SGDLS and CDR2 YYNGEE. Trimming pared 0 bases from V and 7 bases from J, leaving 13 bases between. The CDR3 has 14 residues. Generated by immunoSEQ multiplex PCR, the TCRdb table keeps only in-frame clones and is missing some. This sample has more than 25,000 clones, with around four fifths found just once. This specimen was PBMCs, taken after nivolumab (anti-PD-1) treatment. The chain has TRBV9 and TRBJ1-1; the D is unclear. This receptor was identified in a person between 35 and 79 years old with oral cavity squamous cell carcinoma. The CDR3 loop reads CASSVGGGVSEAFF. CDR3 nucleotide sequence: TGTGCCAGCAGCGTAGGGGGTGGGGTAAGTGAAGCTTTCTTT.